This TCR beta chain stems from a study of OX40 agonist ivuxolimab in advanced cancers. Clones were read by immunoSEQ multiplex PCR, and TCRdb kept only the in-frame ones, dropping some. Of fewer than 70,000 clones in the sample, roughly 80% were seen once. The germline V and J ends were trimmed by 0 bases and 7 bases, with 12 bases remaining between them. There are 14 residues in the CDR3. Per the germline V gene, CDR1 is SGHTA and CDR2 is FQGNSA. Autoimmune disease history or systemic immunosuppression was exclusionary. Sampling times: baseline, cycle 4 day 1, cycle 7 day 1. This receptor was identified in an adult with an advanced solid tumor such as melanoma, head and neck, liver or kidney cancer. The chain is built from TRBV7-2 and TRBJ1-2, with D possibly matching TRBD1 (5 bases). Sequences were derived from CD4+ or CD8+ T cells sorted from blood, sampled in a trial of the OX40 agonist ivuxolimab. The CDR3 nucleotides are TGTGCCAGCAGCTTAGCGTTCAGGGAGGGTGGCTACACCTTC. It specifies CASSLAFREGGYTF. Filled out from reference TRBV7-2 and TRBJ1-2, the complete variable domain reads GAGVSQSPSNKVTEKGKDVELRCDPISGHTALYWYRQSLGQGLEFLIYFQGNSAPDKSGLPSDRFSAERTGGSVSTLTIQRTQQEDSAVYLCASSLAFREGGYTFGSGTRLTVV.